This paragraph reports one T cell receptor beta chain. Its antigen is currently unknown. The germline V gene encodes CDR1 SEHNR and CDR2 FQNEAQ (reference sequence). The V end lost 1 base, the J end lost 7 bases, and 11 bases lay between the germline ends. The CDR3 is 14 amino acids. Investigators reverse transcribed all isolated RNA, so they sequenced expressed TCRB transcripts. TCRdb's table, derived via immunoSEQ multiplex PCR, lists solely in-frame clones and lacks some. This table has hundreds of thousands of clones, 68% appearing once. Cells sorted by CD45RO/CCR7/CD25/CD127/CD95/CD27 comprised CD4+ naive, central memory, regulatory and stem cell-like memory cells. The sample originates from a study of beta chain features in type 1 diabetes. About the study: All samples yielded some 110 million examined sorted cells. Study-wide results and caveats: Any HLA type influence on TCRB rearrangement was left unresolved here. For type 1 diabetes patients, VDJ junctions showed fewer insertions and more deletions.

The receptor was isolated from a man aged 30 to 39 in good health. Source material: naive CD4+ T cells from blood. The V call is TRBV7-9, the J call TRBJ2-1; a weak D match, TRBD1 (6 bases). CDR3 sequence reads: CASSLVTGSNEQFF. The DNA of the CDR3 is TGTGCCAGCAGCTTAGTAACAGGGTCGAATGAGCAGTTCTTC. Full variable domain (outside the CDR3, taken from reference TRBV7-9 and TRBJ2-1): DTGVSQNPRHKITKRGQNVTFRCDPISEHNRLYWYRQTLGQGPEFLTYFQNEAQLEKSRLLSDRFSAERPKGSFSTLEIQRTEQGDSAMYLCASSLVTGSNEQFFGPGTRLTVL.